The next 26 T cell receptor beta chains were all read from a single sample in a study of vaccination effects on CD4 cells after COVID-19 (dated by TCRdb to about 2022). The antigens for these receptors are not known. The protocol used for the library was the immunoSEQ multiplex PCR assay. TCRdb retrieved this table from immuneACCESS and kept in-frame rearrangements only. Not all clones are present; in checked studies, unresolved V genes account for under half, and no reason is known for the remainder. Counted in this sample were under 50,000 clones; more than 65% of them appeared once. The biggest ten clones account for nearly 5.5% of the sample. After about 9 days of culture, CD4+ T cells were isolated with the EasySep CD4+ T cell isolation kit. The sample here was CD4+ T cells from PBMCs cultured without peptide, taken before COVID-19 vaccination. All receptors come from a human donor who received a COVID-19 vaccine.

The chain recombines TRBV15 with TRBJ2-7; 9 positions agree with TRBD1. Germline lookup yields CDR1 LNHNV and CDR2 YYDKDF (reference sequence). With 5 bases clipped from V and 0 bases from J, the junction kept 8 bases outside the gene matches. This CDR3 contains 16 residues. CDR3 in DNA: TGTGCCACCAGCGGACCCAAGACAGGGGGCTCCTACGAGCAGTACTTC. It yields the protein CATSGPKTGGSYEQYF.

The chain has TRBV7-6 and TRBJ2-3, with 14 nucleotides matching TRBD2. The junction had 9 bases not matched to a gene; V was cut back by 5 bases and J by 8 bases. Per the germline V gene, CDR1 is SGHVS and CDR2 is FNYEAQ. This CDR3 spans 16 amino acids. This CDR3 reads CASSPRLAGGPGTQYF. CDR3 sequence (DNA): TGTGCCAGCAGCCCACGACTAGCGGGGGGGCCAGGTACGCAGTATTTT.

The chain uses TRBV30 and TRBJ1-6; D ambiguous. The CDR3 runs to 14 residues. Germline V CDR1 and CDR2: GTSNPN, SVGIG (reference sequence). The V end was cut by 2 bases, the J end by 10 bases, with 15 bases between. The CDR3 DNA reads TGTGCCTGGAGTTTGACCCGTTCGGACTCACCCCTCCACTTT. Translation: CAWSLTRSDSPLHF. Full variable domain (remainder filled in from reference TRBV30 and TRBJ1-6): SQTIHQWPATLVQPVGSPLSLECTVEGTSNPNLYWYRQAAGRGLQLLFYSVGIGQISSEVPQNLSASRPQDRQFILSSKKLLLSDSGFYLCAWSLTRSDSPLHFGNGTRLTVT.

This clone was observed a handful of times. This chain uses TRBV19 with TRBJ2-2, with 7 nucleotides matching TRBD1. CDR1 and CDR2 (germline): LNHDA, SQIVND (reference sequence). V was clipped by 3 bases and J by 0 bases; unmatched bases: 1. This CDR3 contains 15 residues. Written as DNA, the CDR3 is TGTGCCAGTAGTATTGGGACAGCGAACACCGGGGAGCTGTTTTTT. Amino acid sequence: CASSIGTANTGELFF.

The chain employs TRBV9 and TRBJ2-3; D uncertain. The germline CDR1 and CDR2 sequences are SGDLS and YYNGEE. This CDR3 spans 15 amino acids. V lost 2 bases and J lost 0, with 10 bases in between. CDR3 region: CASSVGTSSTDTQYF. CDR3 DNA: TGTGCCAGCAGCGTGGGCACATCTAGCACAGATACGCAGTATTTT.

This clone was seen more than once but under ten times. The CDR3 region has the DNA TGTGCCAGCAGTCGACTAGCGGGGGGACTATTATACGAGCAGTACTTC. It is translated as CASSRLAGGLLYEQYF. V and J are TRBV5-6 and TRBJ2-7; 13 nucleotides align to TRBD2. The germline gives CDR1 SGHDT, CDR2 YYEEEE. Trimming cost V 5 bases and J 4 bases; bases outside gene matches: 9. The CDR3 is 16 amino acids.

The genes are TRBV6-2 or TRBV6-3 and TRBJ1-1; D might be TRBD1 (6 bases). Deletions cut 2 bases from V and 6 bases from J, with 13 bases between. Germline lookup yields CDR1 MNHEY and CDR2 SVGEGT. The CDR3 is 14 residues long. The DNA for the CDR3 is TGTGCCAGCAGTTACGGCGGCAGGGGCTCTGAAGCTTTCTTT. Translating it yields CASSYGGRGSEAFF.

This sequence joins TRBV28 and TRBJ1-1; no clear D gene. CDR3 length equals 14 residues. In germline, CDR1 is MDHEN, CDR2 SYDVKM. Trimming cost V 6 bases and J 9 bases, with 20 bases left between them. CDR3 nucleotide sequence: TGTGCCAGCAGAACATACCAGTTGATCGGTCAAGCTTTCTTT. Translated: CASRTYQLIGQAFF.

V usage is TRBV7-2 and J usage is TRBJ1-4; D gene unclear. The germline gives CDR1 SGHTA, CDR2 FQGNSA. V was clipped by 5 bases and J by 8 bases, with 12 bases between them. The CDR3 sequence is 13 residues long. CDR3 DNA: TGTGCCAGCAGCGGCCCCCCGGGGGAAAAACTGTTTTTT. It translates to CASSGPPGEKLFF.

This clone was recorded only once. V is TRBV12-3 or TRBV12-4 and J is TRBJ1-2; D gene uncertain. The CDR3 is 13 amino acids. Trimming left V 7 bases short and J 6 bases short, with 15 bases between. CDR3 residues: CASTLRRADGYTF. CDR3 nucleotides: TGTGCCAGCACCTTAAGGAGGGCGGATGGCTACACCTTC.

The V call is TRBV27, the J call TRBJ1-1; TRBD1 matches at 7 bases. Looked up from germline, CDR1 is MNHEY and CDR2 is SMNVEV (reference sequence). The CDR3 loop spans 15 amino acids. V gave up 5 bases and J gave up 0 bases; unmatched junction bases: 6. CDR3 sequence: CASSPWTGVNTEAFF. DNA for the CDR3: TGTGCCAGCAGTCCGTGGACAGGAGTGAACACTGAAGCTTTCTTT.

This chain links TRBV6-1 with TRBJ1-2; D is ambiguous. This CDR3 has 15 amino acids. CDR1 and CDR2 from the germline V gene are MNHNS and SASEGT. With 2 bases removed from V and 0 bases from J, the gap between germline ends came to 10 bases. The CDR3 sequence is CASSEYAGSNYGYTF. The DNA for the CDR3 is TGTGCCAGCAGTGAATATGCGGGGTCTAACTATGGCTACACCTTC.

The chain combines TRBV12-2 with TRBJ2-1; TRBD1, the table's D call, was not compared with the DNA. TRBV12-2 is noted as a pseudogene. The CDR3 is 12 amino acids. The CDR3 bases are TGTGCAAGTCGCTACACCCTTTATGAGCAGTTCTTC. Translated: CASRYTLYEQFF.

This clone was recorded a few times. The V and J genes are TRBV7-2 and TRBJ2-1; 13 bases are shared with TRBD2. Germline lookup yields CDR1 SGHTA and CDR2 FQGNSA. The CDR3 totals 16 residues. J gave up 6 bases and V 5 bases, and 7 bases lay outside the gene matches. CDR3 sequence (DNA): TGTGCCAGCAGCACTAGCGGGGGGGTCCTAGGCAATGAGCAGTTCTTC. Protein product: CASSTSGGVLGNEQFF.

This rearrangement joins TRBV25-1 to TRBJ1-2, with a weak D call TRBD1 (6 bases). Trimming shortened V by 4 bases and J by 4 bases, and 16 bases separated the two germline ends. The CDR3 is 15 residues long. The germline V gene encodes CDR1 MGHDK and CDR2 SYGVNS. The chain's CDR3 is CASSVGGGRVYGYTF. The CDR3 region has the DNA TGTGCCAGCAGTGTTGGGGGGGGGCGCGTCTATGGCTACACCTTC.

The DNA of the CDR3 is TGTGCCAGCCGCTCCTTCGACAGGGCTGCGGGGACCCAGTACTTC. This translates into CASRSFDRAAGTQYF. The genes are TRBV27 and TRBJ2-5, with 7 bases matching TRBD1. Germline-derived CDR1 and CDR2 are MNHEY and SMNVEV (reference sequence). J lost 7 bases, V lost 8 bases, and 16 bases had no gene match. The CDR3 sequence is 15 residues long.

The genes are TRBV30 and TRBJ2-3; D call uncertain. The V end was cut by 7 bases, the J end by 2 bases, with 10 bases between. Germline V gene lookup returns CDR1 GTSNPN and CDR2 SVGIG (reference sequence). The CDR3 loop spans 12 amino acids. The DNA of the CDR3 is TGTGCCTCAACCCTAAACACAGATACGCAGTATTTT. Its protein is CASTLNTDTQYF.

The sample holds a few counts of this clone. V usage is TRBV2 and J usage is TRBJ1-2; tentatively, D is TRBD1 (5 bases). Trimming stripped 4 bases from V and 1 base from J, with 7 bases between. The CDR3 runs to 13 residues. Germline V gene sequence: CDR1 SNHLY, CDR2 FYNNEI. CDR3 in amino acids: CASSAGLNYGYTF. The CDR3 DNA is TGTGCCAGCAGTGCGGGACTTAACTATGGCTACACCTTC.

The chain couples TRBV29-1 to TRBJ2-5; 8 bases line up with TRBD1. The germline CDR1 and CDR2 sequences are SQVTM and ANQGSEA. The trim removed 7 bases at V and 3 bases at J, leaving 7 bases unmatched. The CDR3 consists of 13 residues. The CDR3 bases are TGCAGCGCCCCCGGGACAGGAAAAGAGACCCAGTACTTC. It encodes CSAPGTGKETQYF.

J is TRBJ1-2 and V is TRBV9; TRBD1 might be the D (5 bases). The CDR3 length is 16 residues. V lost 4 bases and J lost 0, with 16 bases in between. Germline lookup yields CDR1 SGDLS and CDR2 YYNGEE. The CDR3 DNA follows: TGTGCCAGCAGCCGATCTCCTCGACAGTCTAACTATGGCTACACCTTC. Its translation: CASSRSPRQSNYGYTF.

The chain employs TRBV5-1 and TRBJ1-1; possible D gene TRBD1, 6 bases. CDR1 and CDR2 (germline): SGHRS, YFSETQ. This CDR3 spans 16 amino acids. V lost 0 bases and J lost 5, with 17 bases in between. CDR3 DNA: TGCGCCAGCAGCTTGGAGGGGGGGGCGAGAGGGACTGAAGCTTTCTTT. This sequence encodes CASSLEGGARGTEAFF.

The chain employs TRBV28 and TRBJ1-6; maybe TRBD1 (5 bases). In germline, CDR1 is MDHEN, CDR2 SYDVKM. CDR3 length: 15 residues. Trimming removed 3 bases from V and 3 bases from J, with 9 bases in between. CDR3 region: CASSFGGLYNSPLHF. The CDR3 DNA is TGTGCCAGCAGTTTTGGGGGTCTCTATAATTCACCCCTCCACTTT.

This clone was detected only a few times. V is TRBV7-2 and J is TRBJ2-2; TRBD2 matches at 9 bases. The CDR3 runs 15 residues. CDR1 and CDR2 from the germline V gene are SGHTA and FQGNSA. Losses at the gene ends were 2 bases for V and 4 bases for J; bases not matched to a gene: 2. DNA for the CDR3: TGTGCCAGCAGCTTATTAGCGGGGGCCACCGGGGAGCTGTTTTTT. Protein product: CASSLLAGATGELFF.

This chain links TRBV11-1 with TRBJ2-5, with D perhaps matching TRBD1 or TRBD2 (6 bases each). Germline V CDR1 and CDR2: SGHAT, FQDESV (reference sequence). The CDR3 is 13 residues long. Trimming left V 4 bases short and J 5 bases short, with 11 bases between. The CDR3 region is CASSSGAGETQYF. The CDR3 nucleotides read TGTGCCAGCAGCTCAGGGGCGGGGGAGACCCAGTACTTC. The variable domain in full, with the rest retrieved from reference TRBV11-1 and TRBJ2-5, is EAEVAQSPRYKITEKSQAVAFWCDPISGHATLYWYRQILGQGPELLVQFQDESVVDDSQLPKDRFSAERLKGVDSTLKIQPAELGDSAMYLCASSSGAGETQYFGPGTRLLVL.

The chain joins TRBV18 to TRBJ2-7; TRBD2 matches at 13 bases. Germline CDR1 is KGHSH and CDR2 is LQKENI. After removal of 3 bases from V and 1 base from J, the junction contained 0 bases not matched to a gene. The CDR3 spans 15 residues. CDR3 protein: CASSPGLAGSYEQYF. DNA for the CDR3: TGTGCCAGCTCACCGGGACTAGCGGGATCCTACGAGCAGTACTTC. The full variable domain, with the rest looked up from reference TRBV18 and TRBJ2-7, is NAGVMQNPRHLVRRRGQEARLRCSPMKGHSHVYWYRQLPEEGLKFMVYLQKENIIDESGMPKERFSAEFPKEGPSILRIQQVVRGDSAAYFCASSPGLAGSYEQYFGPGTRLTVT.

CDR3 region: CASHQGSSGNTIYF. Here the CDR3 DNA reads TGTGCCAGCCATCAGGGGTCTTCTGGAAACACCATATATTTT. V is TRBV7-2 and J is TRBJ1-3, with D possibly being TRBD1 (6 bases). V was pared by 8 bases and J by 1 base, with 12 bases between. The CDR3 has 14 amino acids. Germline lookup yields CDR1 SGHTA and CDR2 FQGNSA.